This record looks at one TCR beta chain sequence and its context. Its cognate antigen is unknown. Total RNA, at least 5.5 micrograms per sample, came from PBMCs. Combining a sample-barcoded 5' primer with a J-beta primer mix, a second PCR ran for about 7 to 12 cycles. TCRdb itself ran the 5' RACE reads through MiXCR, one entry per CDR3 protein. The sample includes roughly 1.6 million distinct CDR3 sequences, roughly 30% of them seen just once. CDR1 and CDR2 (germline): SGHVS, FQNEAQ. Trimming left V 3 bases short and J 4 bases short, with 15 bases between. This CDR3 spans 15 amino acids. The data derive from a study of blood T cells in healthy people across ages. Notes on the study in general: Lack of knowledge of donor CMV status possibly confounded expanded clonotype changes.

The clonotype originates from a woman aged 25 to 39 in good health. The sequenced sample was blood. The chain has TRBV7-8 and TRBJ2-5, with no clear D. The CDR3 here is CASSFSSPGAETQYF. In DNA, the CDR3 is TGTGCCAGCAGCTTCAGTAGTCCGGGCGCAGAGACCCAGTACTTC.